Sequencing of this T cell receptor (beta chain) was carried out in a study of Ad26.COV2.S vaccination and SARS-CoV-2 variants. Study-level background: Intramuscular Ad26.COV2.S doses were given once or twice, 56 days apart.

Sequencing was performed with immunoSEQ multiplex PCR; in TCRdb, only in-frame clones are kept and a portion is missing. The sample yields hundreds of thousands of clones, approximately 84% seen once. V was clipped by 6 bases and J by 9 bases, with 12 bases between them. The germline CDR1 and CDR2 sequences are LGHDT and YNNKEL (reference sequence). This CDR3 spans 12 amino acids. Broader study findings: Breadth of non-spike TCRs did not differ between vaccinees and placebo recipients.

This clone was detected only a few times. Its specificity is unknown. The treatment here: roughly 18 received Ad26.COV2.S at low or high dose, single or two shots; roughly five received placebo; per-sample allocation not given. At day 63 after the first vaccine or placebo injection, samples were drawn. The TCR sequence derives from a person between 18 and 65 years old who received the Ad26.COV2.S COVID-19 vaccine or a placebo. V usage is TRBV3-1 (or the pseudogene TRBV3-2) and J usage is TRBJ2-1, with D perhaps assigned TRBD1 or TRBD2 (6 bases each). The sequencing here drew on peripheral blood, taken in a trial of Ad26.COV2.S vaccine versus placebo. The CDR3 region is CASRDGGGEQFF. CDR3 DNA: TGTGCCAGCAGGGACGGGGGCGGTGAGCAGTTCTTC.